This TCR beta chain derives from a study of memory CD4+ T cells and cytomegalovirus serostatus. This CDR3 spans 17 amino acids. Germline lookup yields CDR1 SGHVS and CDR2 FQNEAQ. The junction had 15 bases not matched to a gene; V was cut back by 5 bases and J by 6 bases. Data came from immunoSEQ multiplex PCR; TCRdb stores just in-frame clones and leaves some out. The sample has over 50,000 clones, approximately 78% seen once. The sort gate was single viable CD3+CD4+CD8-CD45RO+ cells for memory CD4+ T cells. Sample: memory CD4+ T cells from blood. The chain couples TRBV7-8 to TRBJ1-1; 10 nucleotides align to TRBD1. The TCR originated in an adult in good health and CMV-seronegative. The CDR3 here is CASSPFAGTGVSAEAFF. CDR3 coding DNA: TGTGCCAGCAGCCCTTTCGCCGGGACAGGGGTATCGGCTGAAGCTTTCTTT.